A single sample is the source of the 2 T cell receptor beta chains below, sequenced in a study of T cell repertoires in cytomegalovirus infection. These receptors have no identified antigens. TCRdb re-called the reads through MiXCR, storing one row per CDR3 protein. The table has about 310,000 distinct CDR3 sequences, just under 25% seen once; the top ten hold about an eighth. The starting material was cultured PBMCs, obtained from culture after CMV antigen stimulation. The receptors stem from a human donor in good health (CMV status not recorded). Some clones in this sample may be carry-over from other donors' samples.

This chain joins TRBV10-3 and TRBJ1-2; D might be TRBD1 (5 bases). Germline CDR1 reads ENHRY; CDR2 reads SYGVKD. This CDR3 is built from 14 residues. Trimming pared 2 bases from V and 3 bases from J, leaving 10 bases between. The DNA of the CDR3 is TGTGCCATCAGTGAGGCAGGGCCTTACTATGGCTACACCTTC. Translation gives CAISEAGPYYGYTF.

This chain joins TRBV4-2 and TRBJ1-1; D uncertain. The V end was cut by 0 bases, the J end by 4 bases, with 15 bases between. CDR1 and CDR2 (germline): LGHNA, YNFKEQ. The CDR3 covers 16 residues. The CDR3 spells CASSQDLGRWATEAFF. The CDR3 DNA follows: TGTGCCAGCAGCCAAGATCTAGGACGATGGGCCACTGAAGCTTTCTTT.